Listed below are T cell receptor beta chains from one sample, sequenced in a study of cytomegalovirus exposure and HLA in healthy donors. Generated by immunoSEQ multiplex PCR, the TCRdb table keeps only in-frame clones and is missing some. The profile shows roughly 160,000 clones, approximately 80% of them singletons. Sample: PBMCs. These receptors were taken from a woman aged 25 to 45 in good health and CMV-seronegative. Each CDR3 is given with its conserved first and last residue. The order of the fields is D gene, J gene, V gene, clone size, CDR3 protein, CDR3 DNA. A D gene is named only where the DNA matches it firmly. Not all rows give a size; the values are once, few, many and, for expanded clones, a class.

NA | TRBJ1-5 | TRBV30 | NA | CAWSAEGGQPQHF | TGTGCCTGGAGTGCTGAGGGTGGGCAGCCCCAGCATTTT
NA | TRBJ2-2 | TRBV19 | NA | CASGGTDLNTGELFF | TGTGCCAGTGGGGGGACAGACCTGAACACCGGGGAGCTGTTTTTT
TRBD2 | TRBJ2-5 | TRBV7-2 | NA | CASSLTRREEQYF | TGTGCCAGCAGCCTAACACGACGGGAGGAGCAGTACTTC
TRBD1 | TRBJ2-7 | TRBV5-1 | NA | CASSSGQGLYEQYF | TGCGCCAGCAGCTCGGGACAGGGTCTCTACGAGCAGTACTTC
NA | TRBJ1-3 | TRBV5-1 | once | CASSATSAGNTIYF | TGCGCCAGCAGCGCCACAAGCGCCGGAAACACCATATATTTT
TRBD2 | TRBJ2-3 | TRBV11-3 | NA | CASSFGGGAPTDTQYF | TGTGCCAGCAGCTTTGGCGGGGGGGCCCCCACAGATACGCAGTATTTT
TRBD2 | TRBJ2-3 | TRBV13 | NA | CASSPGGLAGAAGTQYF | TGTGCCAGCAGCCCTGGGGGACTAGCGGGGGCCGCAGGTACGCAGTATTTT
TRBD2 | TRBJ2-3 | TRBV9 | NA | CASSELAGGVDTQYF | TGTGCCAGCAGTGAATTAGCGGGAGGGGTAGATACGCAGTATTTT
NA | TRBJ1-5 | TRBV18 | NA | CASSPTGLSLYSNQPQHF | TGTGCCAGCTCACCAACAGGCTTATCTCTGTATAGCAATCAGCCCCAGCATTTT
TRBD1 | TRBJ2-7 | TRBV4-1 | few | CASSRRDRSYEQYF | TGCGCCAGCAGTCGACGGGACAGAAGCTACGAGCAGTACTTC
TRBD1 | TRBJ1-6 | TRBV19 | NA | CASSETGEANSPLHF | TGTGCCAGTAGTGAGACAGGGGAGGCTAATTCACCCCTCCACTTT
NA | TRBJ1-2 | TRBV9 | NA | CASSVEGGNGYTF | TGTGCCAGCAGCGTGGAGGGAGGTAATGGCTACACCTTC
TRBD2 | TRBJ2-1 | TRBV5-1 | NA | CASSLGEREVYNEQFF | TGCGCCAGCAGCTTGGGGGAGCGGGAGGTCTACAATGAGCAGTTCTTC
NA | TRBJ2-7 | TRBV4-3 | NA | CASSPSDISYEQYF | TGCGCCAGCAGCCCCTCGGACATCTCCTACGAGCAGTACTTC
TRBD1 | TRBJ2-1 | TRBV7-3 | NA | CASSFHVGQGLNNEQFF | TGTGCCAGCAGCTTCCATGTGGGACAGGGGCTCAACAATGAGCAGTTCTTC
NA | TRBJ1-2 | TRBV9 | NA | CASSRENNRSGYTF | TGTGCCAGCAGCCGGGAAAACAACCGGTCTGGCTACACCTTC
NA | TRBJ1-2 | TRBV29-1 | NA | CSVESGGLYYGYTF | TGCAGCGTTGAAAGCGGCGGACTCTACTATGGCTACACCTTC
NA | TRBJ2-3 | TRBV10-3 | NA | CAISGRDSNTDTQYF | TGTGCCATCAGTGGGAGGGACAGCAACACAGATACGCAGTATTTT
NA | TRBJ1-2 | TRBV18 | few | CASSPVGLPYGYTF | TGTGCCAGCTCACCAGTCGGGTTACCCTATGGCTACACCTTC
NA | TRBJ1-3 | TRBV29-1 | once | CSALDRSRNTIYF | TGCAGCGCCCTTGACAGGTCACGAAACACCATATATTTT
NA | TRBJ2-7 | TRBV5-6 | NA | CASSLGGIGSGSYEQYF | TGTGCCAGCAGCTTGGGAGGGATAGGGAGCGGCTCCTACGAGCAGTACTTC
NA | TRBJ1-1 | TRBV7-9 | NA | CASSFDMGLNTEAFF | TGTGCCAGCAGCTTCGATATGGGCCTGAACACTGAAGCTTTCTTT
NA | TRBJ1-2 | TRBV4-2 | NA | CASSPPQGPVYGYTF | TGTGCCAGCAGCCCGCCCCAGGGGCCCGTCTATGGCTACACCTTC
NA | TRBJ2-1 | TRBV11-3 | NA | CASSFGPPGSYNEQFF | TGTGCCAGCAGCTTCGGTCCGCCGGGCTCCTACAATGAGCAGTTCTTC
TRBD1 | TRBJ2-2 | TRBV5-1 | NA | CASQNTGASDTGELFF | TGCGCCAGTCAAAACACAGGGGCGTCGGACACCGGGGAGCTGTTTTTT
TRBD2 | TRBJ2-7 | TRBV6-5 | NA | CASRPGPSGAYEQYF | TGTGCCAGCAGACCTGGCCCTAGCGGGGCCTACGAGCAGTACTTC
TRBD2 | TRBJ2-1 | TRBV14 | NA | CASNSRWTSPPSAPNEQFF | TGTGCCAGCAACAGCAGGTGGACTAGCCCGCCGTCCGCCCCCAATGAGCAGTTCTTC
NA | TRBJ1-2 | TRBV13 | few | CASSLDRAGDGYTF | TGTGCCAGCAGCTTAGACCGGGCGGGAGATGGCTACACCTTC